The 6 T cell receptor beta chains given below trace back to one sample, sequenced in a study of beta chain features in type 1 diabetes. The isolated RNA, all of it, was reverse transcribed, so expressed TCRB transcripts were what got sequenced. Sequencing was performed with immunoSEQ multiplex PCR; in TCRdb, only in-frame clones are kept and a portion is missing. Of 300,000 or so clones listed, 6.5% to 10% are singletons. Sequencing input: central memory CD4+ T cells from blood. The source of these receptors is a woman aged 18-30 years in good health.

The chain couples TRBV20-1 to TRBJ2-5, with TRBD2 as a possible D gene (5 bases). Germline assignment: CDR1 DFQATT and CDR2 SNEGSKA (reference sequence). The CDR3 has 11 residues. Deletions cut 3 bases from V and 3 bases from J, with 5 bases between. This CDR3 is CSASGKETQYF. The CDR3 bases are TGCAGTGCTAGCGGGAAAGAGACCCAGTACTTC.

Comment on this clone: The same CDR3 also results from other DNA sequences found in this sample. The rearrangement uses TRBV5-1 and TRBJ1-1; D remains unclear. CDR1 is SGHRS and CDR2 is YFSETQ in the germline V gene. The CDR3 contains 14 residues. With 0 bases removed from V and 2 bases from J, the gap between germline ends came to 8 bases. The CDR3 region is CASSLGASNTEAFF. The CDR3 DNA sequence: TGCGCCAGCAGCTTGGGGGCCAGTAACACTGAAGCTTTCTTT.

The chain joins TRBV2 to TRBJ2-7; D is undetermined. V was trimmed by 5 bases and J by 6 bases, leaving 14 bases between them. Germline V lookup: CDR1 SNHLY, CDR2 FYNNEI. The length of the CDR3 is 13 residues. In nucleotides, the CDR3 is TGTGCCAGCAGTACCCTCCGCAAGGGCGAGCAGTACTTC. This translates into CASSTLRKGEQYF.

There are a few counts of this clone. The V call is TRBV7-3, the J call TRBJ2-1, with 10 bases fitting TRBD1. V was clipped by 2 bases and J by 8 bases; unmatched bases: 3. The CDR3 is 14 amino acids. Looked up from germline, CDR1 is SGHTA and CDR2 is FQGTGA. The CDR3 sequence is CASSLQDRGHEQFF. Here the CDR3 DNA reads TGTGCCAGCAGCTTACAAGACAGGGGGCATGAGCAGTTCTTC. Filled out from reference TRBV7-3 and TRBJ2-1, the complete variable domain reads GAGVSQTPSNKVTEKGKYVELRCDPISGHTALYWYRQSLGQGPEFLIYFQGTGAADDSGLPNDRFFAVRPEGSVSTLKIQRTERGDSAVYLCASSLQDRGHEQFFGPGTRLTVL.

This clone has more than one count but fewer than ten. The rearrangement links TRBV19 to TRBJ1-2; no definite D call. The CDR3 totals 14 residues. Trimming removed 6 bases from V and 5 bases from J, with 16 bases in between. Germline assignment: CDR1 LNHDA and CDR2 SQIVND (reference sequence). The CDR3 DNA reads as TGTGCCAGTAGCCCAGGACCCGACCTTTATGGCTACACCTTC. It specifies CASSPGPDLYGYTF.

This clone was observed a few times. The rearrangement links TRBV7-3 to TRBJ2-3; no reliable D call. The germline gives CDR1 SGHTA, CDR2 FQGTGA. Trimming removed 4 bases at V and 4 bases at J, with 9 bases between. CDR3 length equals 13 residues. The CDR3 coding sequence is TGTGCCAGCAGCTCGGCTCTGGCAGATACGCAGTATTTT. This codes for CASSSALADTQYF.